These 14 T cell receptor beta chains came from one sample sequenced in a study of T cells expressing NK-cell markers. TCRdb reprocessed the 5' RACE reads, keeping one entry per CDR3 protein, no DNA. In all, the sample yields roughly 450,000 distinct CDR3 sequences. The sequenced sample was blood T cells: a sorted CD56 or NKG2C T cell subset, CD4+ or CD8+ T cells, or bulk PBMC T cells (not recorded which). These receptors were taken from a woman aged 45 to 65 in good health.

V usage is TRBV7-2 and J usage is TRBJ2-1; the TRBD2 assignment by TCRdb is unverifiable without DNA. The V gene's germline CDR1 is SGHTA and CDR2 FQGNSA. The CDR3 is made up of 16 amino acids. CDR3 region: CASSDAGLADYNEQFF. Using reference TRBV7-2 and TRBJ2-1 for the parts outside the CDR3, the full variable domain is GAGVSQSPSNKVTEKGKDVELRCDPISGHTALYWYRQSLGQGLEFLIYFQGNSAPDKSGLPSDRFSAERTGGSVSTLTIQRTQQEDSAVYLCASSDAGLADYNEQFFGPGTRLTVL.

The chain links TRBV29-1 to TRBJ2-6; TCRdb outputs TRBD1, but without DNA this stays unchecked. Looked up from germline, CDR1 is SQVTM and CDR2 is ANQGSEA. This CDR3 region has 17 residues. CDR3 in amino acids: CSLDEGHKGPGANVLTF.

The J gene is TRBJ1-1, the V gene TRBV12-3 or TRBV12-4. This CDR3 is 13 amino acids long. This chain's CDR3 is CASSFRRNTEAFF.

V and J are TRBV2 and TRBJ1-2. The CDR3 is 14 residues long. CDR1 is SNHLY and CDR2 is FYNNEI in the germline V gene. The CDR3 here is CASSEARARAGYTF.

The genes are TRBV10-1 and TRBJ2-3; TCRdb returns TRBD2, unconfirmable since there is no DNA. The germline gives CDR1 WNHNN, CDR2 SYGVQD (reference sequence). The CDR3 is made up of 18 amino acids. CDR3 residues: CASSDPLRTSGARDTQYF.

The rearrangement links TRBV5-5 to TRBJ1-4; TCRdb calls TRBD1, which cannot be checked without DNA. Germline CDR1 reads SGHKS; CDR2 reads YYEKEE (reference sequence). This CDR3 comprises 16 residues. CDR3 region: CASSGTGARNNEKLFF.

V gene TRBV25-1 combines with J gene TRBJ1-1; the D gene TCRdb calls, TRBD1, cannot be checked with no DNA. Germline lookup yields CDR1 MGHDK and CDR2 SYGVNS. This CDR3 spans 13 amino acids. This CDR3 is CASSPLGTVMAFF.

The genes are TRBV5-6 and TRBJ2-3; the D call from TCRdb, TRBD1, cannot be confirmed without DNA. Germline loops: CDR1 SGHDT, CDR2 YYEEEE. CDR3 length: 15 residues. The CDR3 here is CASSLYGGWSDTQYF.

CDR3 region: CASSQPTRDLRQTQYF. The chain combines TRBV4-2 with TRBJ2-5; checking the TCRdb D call of TRBD2 is not possible without DNA. Germline V CDR1 and CDR2: LGHNA, YNFKEQ. The CDR3 runs to 16 residues.

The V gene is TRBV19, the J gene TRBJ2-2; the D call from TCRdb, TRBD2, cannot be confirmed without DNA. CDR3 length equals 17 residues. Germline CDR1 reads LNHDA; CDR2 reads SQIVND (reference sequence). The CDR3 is CASSIRANSLGNGELFF.

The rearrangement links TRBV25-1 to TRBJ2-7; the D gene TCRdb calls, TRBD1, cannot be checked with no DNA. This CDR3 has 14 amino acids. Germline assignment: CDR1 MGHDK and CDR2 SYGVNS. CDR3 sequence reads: CASSAGPERYEQYF.

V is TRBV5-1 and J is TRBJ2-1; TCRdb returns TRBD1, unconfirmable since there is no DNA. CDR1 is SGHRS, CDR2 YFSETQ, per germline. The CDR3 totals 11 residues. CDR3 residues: CATGQGNEQFF. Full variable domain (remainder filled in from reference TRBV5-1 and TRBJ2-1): KAGVTQTPRYLIKTRGQQVTLSCSPISGHRSVSWYQQTPGQGLQFLFEYFSETQRNKGNFPGRFSGRQFSNSRSEMNVSTLELGDSALYLCATGQGNEQFFGPGTRLTVL.

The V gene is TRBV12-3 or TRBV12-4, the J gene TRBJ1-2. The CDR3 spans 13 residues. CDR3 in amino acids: CASSNGIEGGYTF.

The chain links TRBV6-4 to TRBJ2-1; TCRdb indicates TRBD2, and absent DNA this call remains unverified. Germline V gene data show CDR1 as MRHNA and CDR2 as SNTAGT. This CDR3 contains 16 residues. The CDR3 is CASSGLAGVGYNEQFF.